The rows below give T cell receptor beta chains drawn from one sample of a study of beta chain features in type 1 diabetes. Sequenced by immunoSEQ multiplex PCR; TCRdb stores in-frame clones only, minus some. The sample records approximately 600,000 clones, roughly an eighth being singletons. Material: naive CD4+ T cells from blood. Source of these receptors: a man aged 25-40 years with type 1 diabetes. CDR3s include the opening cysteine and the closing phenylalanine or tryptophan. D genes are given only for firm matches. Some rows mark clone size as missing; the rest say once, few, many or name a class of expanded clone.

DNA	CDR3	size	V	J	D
TGCAGCGTTTCCGGACTAGCGGGGGGCACAGATACGCAGTATTTT	CSVSGLAGGTDTQYF	few	TRBV29-1	TRBJ2-3	TRBD2
TGCGCCAGCAGCGTTACCACGGGGGGCGATGAGCAGTTCTTC	CASSVTTGGDEQFF	.	TRBV5-1	TRBJ2-1	.
TGTGCCAGCAGCTCCGTACGGGGCTACACCTTC	CASSSVRGYTF	few	TRBV5-6	TRBJ1-2	.
TGCGCCAGCAGTCAATCATGCCAGCCCAACAATCAGCCCCAGCATTTT	CASSQSCQPNNQPQHF	few	TRBV23-1	TRBJ1-5	.
TGTGCCAGCAGCTTAAGATCAGGAGCCAACTATGGCTACACCTTC	CASSLRSGANYGYTF	few	TRBV7-3	TRBJ1-2	.
TGTGCCAGCAGTAGCGGGGGCTCATACGAGCAGTACTTC	CASSSGGSYEQYF	.	TRBV7-6	TRBJ2-7	TRBD2
TGTGCCATCAGAGAACACCTAGCCAAAAACATTCAGTACTTC	CAIREHLAKNIQYF	.	TRBV10-3	TRBJ2-4	.
TGTGCCAGCAGTTACAGGCAGAACACTGAAGCTTTCTTT	CASSYRQNTEAFF	.	TRBV6-5	TRBJ1-1	.
TGTGCCAGCAGTTCATACACAGATACGCAGTATTTT	CASSSYTDTQYF	few	TRBV27	TRBJ2-3	.
TGTGCCAGCAGCTCAACGGGCGGCAGCTTTGCAACTAATGAAAAACTGTTTTTT	CASSSTGGSFATNEKLFF	.	TRBV7-2	TRBJ1-4	.
TGTGCCAGCAGCTTAGAGGCTACAGGACAGCCCCAGCATTTT	CASSLEATGQPQHF	few	TRBV7-6	TRBJ1-5	.
TGTGCCAGCAGCTTAGGGGGGACAGGGGACGAGCAGTACTTC	CASSLGGTGDEQYF	.	TRBV7-6	TRBJ2-7	TRBD1
TGTGCCAGCAGTTCTCACCCTAGGGACACTGAAGCTTTCTTT	CASSSHPRDTEAFF	few	TRBV6-5	TRBJ1-1	.
TGTGCCAGCAGCTTAGCTGGCTCGGGGGCAGGGGAGCAGTTCTTC	CASSLAGSGAGEQFF	few	TRBV7-2	TRBJ2-1	.
TGCGCCAGCAGCCTGGAGCGGGGGGCGGGTGAGCAGTTCTTC	CASSLERGAGEQFF	.	TRBV4-3	TRBJ2-1	TRBD2
TGTGCCTGGAGTGGGCCAGGCAGTCCCAATCAGCCCCAGCATTTT	CAWSGPGSPNQPQHF	few	TRBV30	TRBJ1-5	.
TGCAGTGCTTCCGGGGGTCAGCCCCAGCATTTT	CSASGGQPQHF	.	TRBV20-1	TRBJ1-5	.
TGTGCCTGGAGTGTCCGGAGGACTCAGGGGAATCAGCCCCAGCATTTT	CAWSVRRTQGNQPQHF	once	TRBV30	TRBJ1-5	.
TGCGCCAGCAGCTTGGAAGGCACGGTGGGCTCACCCCTCCACTTT	CASSLEGTVGSPLHF	.	TRBV5-1	TRBJ1-6	.
TGCGCCAGCAGCCCGCGGGGGCCTGTCACAGATACGCAGTATTTT	CASSPRGPVTDTQYF	few	TRBV5-1	TRBJ2-3	.
TGTGCCAGCAGCGTCGGGACAGGGAACTACGAGCAGTACTTC	CASSVGTGNYEQYF	.	TRBV9	TRBJ2-7	TRBD1
TGCAGCGCTACGACAGGGGCCCAGGGCTATGGCTACACCTTC	CSATTGAQGYGYTF	few	TRBV29-1	TRBJ1-2	TRBD1
TGTGCCAGCAGCTCCCCCGGGACCTTCTATGGCTACACCTTC	CASSSPGTFYGYTF	few	TRBV9	TRBJ1-2	.
TGTGCCAGCGGAATTCCACCGGATACCTACGAGCAGTACTTC	CASGIPPDTYEQYF	.	TRBV2	TRBJ2-7	.
TGTGCCAGCAGCCTGGGACTGACCAACACCGGGGAGCTGTTTTTT	CASSLGLTNTGELFF	few	TRBV11-2	TRBJ2-2	.
TGTGCCTGGAGTCTAACAGGGGATTCCCATCAGCCCCAGCATTTT	CAWSLTGDSHQPQHF	.	TRBV30	TRBJ1-5	TRBD1
TGTGCCACCCGTCCCGGGTGGGGCGGGGGAGCAAACAATGAGCAGTTCTTC	CATRPGWGGGANNEQFF	.	TRBV25-1	TRBJ2-1	TRBD2
TGTGCCAGCTCACCAATGGCAGGGGGCCTACAAGAGACCCAGTACTTC	CASSPMAGGLQETQYF	few	TRBV18	TRBJ2-5	TRBD1
TGTGCCAGCAGCGGACCGGGACAGGGCTCCTACAATGAGCAGTTCTTC	CASSGPGQGSYNEQFF	.	TRBV28	TRBJ2-1	TRBD1
TGTGCCAGCAGTTACGGAGCGGGCAGGCACCCGCCCTTT	CASSYGAGRHPPF	.	TRBV6-6	TRBJ1-1	.
TGCAGCGTTTTTCCCGGGGGCAGCGGGGGCTGCACCTTC	CSVFPGGSGGCTF	.	TRBV29-1	TRBJ1-2	.
TGTGCCAGCTCACCCGGACAGGGCGACCAGCCCCAGCATTTT	CASSPGQGDQPQHF	few	TRBV18	TRBJ1-5	TRBD1
TGTGCCACCAGCAGAGATCGGCAGGCCCTCTACGAGCAGTACTTC	CATSRDRQALYEQYF	few	TRBV15	TRBJ2-7	.
TGTGCCAGCGGCGAGTCTCGGGGTTTGAGGACTGAAGCTTTCTTT	CASGESRGLRTEAFF	.	TRBV6-5	TRBJ1-1	.
TGTGCCAGCAGTGAGAGCGGGGATCCCTCTGGGGCCAACGTCCTGACTTTC	CASSESGDPSGANVLTF	.	TRBV6-1	TRBJ2-6	TRBD2
TGTGCCAGCAGCTTTGTCGGGGCGAACACCGGGGAGCTGTTTTTT	CASSFVGANTGELFF	few	TRBV7-2	TRBJ2-2	.
TGTGCCAGCAGCTTACAGTCGCTAGCGGGGCAAGAGACCCAGTACTTC	CASSLQSLAGQETQYF	few	TRBV7-3	TRBJ2-5	TRBD2
TGTGCCAGCAGCTTAAAGGGGTCCTACGAGCAGTACTTC	CASSLKGSYEQYF	few	TRBV13	TRBJ2-7	.
TGTGCCAGCAGCAAAGCCCGAGTGAACACTGAAGCTTTCTTT	CASSKARVNTEAFF	.	TRBV21-1	TRBJ1-1	.
TGCGCCAGCAGCCGGTTGGGACTAGCGTTCGGAGAGACCCAGTACTTC	CASSRLGLAFGETQYF	.	TRBV5-1	TRBJ2-5	TRBD2
TGCAGTGCACCGACCCAGCATTTT	CSAPTQHF	few	TRBV20-1	TRBJ1-5	.
TGTGCCAGTAGTCAAAACGGTGGTAAAAACATTCAGTACTTC	CASSQNGGKNIQYF	.	TRBV19	TRBJ2-4	.
TGTGCCAGCAGTACCCAGCGGGGGGGCCGCTATGAGCAGTTCTTC	CASSTQRGGRYEQFF	few	TRBV28	TRBJ2-1	TRBD2
TGCGCCAGCAGCCAAGATGAGGGGGCGAGGTATGGCTACACCTTC	CASSQDEGARYGYTF	.	TRBV4-3	TRBJ1-2	TRBD1
TGTGCCAGCAGCTCCTTCAGCGGGGGCGGAGAGACCCAGTACTTC	CASSSFSGGGETQYF	few	TRBV9	TRBJ2-5	TRBD2
TGCAGCGTCGGCACGGTTTCATCTGGGCCGCAACATGGCTACACCTTC	CSVGTVSSGPQHGYTF	few	TRBV29-1	TRBJ1-2	.
TGTGCCAGCAGCTTAGTAGGGGCAGTCAATCAGCCCCAGCATTTT	CASSLVGAVNQPQHF	few	TRBV7-2	TRBJ1-5	.
TGTGCCAGCAGCGTAGACAGGGGTAACTATGGCTACACCTTC	CASSVDRGNYGYTF	few	TRBV9	TRBJ1-2	TRBD1
TGTGCCAGTAGTAGGCAGATGAGCTCCTACGAGCAGTACTTC	CASSRQMSSYEQYF	few	TRBV19	TRBJ2-7	.
TGCGCCAGCAGCGGGACAATAGGTGGTGAAAAACTGTTTTTT	CASSGTIGGEKLFF	.	TRBV4-3	TRBJ1-4	.
TGCAGCGTCCACAGGGGAGAGACCCAGTACTTC	CSVHRGETQYF	few	TRBV29-1	TRBJ2-5	TRBD1
TGTGCCAGCAGCCGGACAGGGGGCACAGATACGCAGTATTTT	CASSRTGGTDTQYF	few	TRBV14	TRBJ2-3	TRBD1
TGTGCCAGCAGCCCAACAGGGGACAAAGGCTATGGCTACACCTTC	CASSPTGDKGYGYTF	.	TRBV9	TRBJ1-2	TRBD1
TGCGCCAGCAGCCAAGAATGGGTGGACAGGGCGAACTCCTACGAGCAGTACTTC	CASSQEWVDRANSYEQYF	.	TRBV4-3	TRBJ2-7	TRBD1
TGTGCCAGCAGTTTACCCCTGGGACAGGGGGTGGTTGGGGCCAACGTCCTGACTTTC	CASSLPLGQGVVGANVLTF	few	TRBV28	TRBJ2-6	TRBD1
TGTGCCAGCAGCCTGGGGGGGAGCTCCTACAATGAGCAGTTCTTC	CASSLGGSSYNEQFF	.	TRBV11-2	TRBJ2-1	TRBD2
TGTGCCAGCAGCGGCGGGACAGGGTTCTTACCCCTCCACTTT	CASSGGTGFLPLHF	few	TRBV7-2	TRBJ1-6	TRBD1
TGCGCCAGCAGCTTGGGGACAGGGAGAGATACGCAGTATTTT	CASSLGTGRDTQYF	.	TRBV5-1	TRBJ2-3	TRBD1
TGTGCCACCAGCAGAGGTGTGGGGGGTCAGCCCCAGCATTTT	CATSRGVGGQPQHF	.	TRBV15	TRBJ1-5	.
TGTGCCAGCAGCTTGACCGGGTCCGCCGAGCAGTACTTC	CASSLTGSAEQYF	.	TRBV7-2	TRBJ2-7	.